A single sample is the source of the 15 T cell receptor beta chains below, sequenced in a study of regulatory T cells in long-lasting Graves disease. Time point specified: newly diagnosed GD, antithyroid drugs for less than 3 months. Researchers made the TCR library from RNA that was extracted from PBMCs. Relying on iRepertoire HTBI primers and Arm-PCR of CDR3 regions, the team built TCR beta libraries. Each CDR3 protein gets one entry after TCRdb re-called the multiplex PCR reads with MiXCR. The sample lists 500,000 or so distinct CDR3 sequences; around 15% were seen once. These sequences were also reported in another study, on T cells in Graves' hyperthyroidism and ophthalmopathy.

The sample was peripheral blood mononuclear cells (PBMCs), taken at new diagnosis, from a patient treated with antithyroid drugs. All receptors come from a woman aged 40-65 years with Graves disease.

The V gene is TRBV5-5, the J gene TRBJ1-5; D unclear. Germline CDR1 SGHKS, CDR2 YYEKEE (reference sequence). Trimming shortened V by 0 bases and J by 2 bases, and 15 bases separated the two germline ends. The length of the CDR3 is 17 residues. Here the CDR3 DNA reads TGTGCCAGCAGCTTGGGGCCAAATATCCATGGCAATCAGCCCCAGCATTTT. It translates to CASSLGPNIHGNQPQHF.

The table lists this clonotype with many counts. The CDR3 DNA is TGTGCCAGCAGTTACAAACGGACAGGGGACTATGGCTACACCTTC. Translated, it gives CASSYKRTGDYGYTF. The chain is built from TRBV6-9 and TRBJ1-2; 9 bases match TRBD1. The CDR3 is 15 residues long. The V gene end was trimmed by 3 bases and the J gene end by 3 bases; junction bases not matched to a gene: 5. Germline CDR1 reads MNHGY; CDR2 reads SVAAGI.

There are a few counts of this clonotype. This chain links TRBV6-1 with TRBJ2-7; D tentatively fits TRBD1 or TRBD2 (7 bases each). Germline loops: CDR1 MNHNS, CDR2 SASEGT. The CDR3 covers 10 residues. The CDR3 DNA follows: TGTGATCAGGGGGAGGGCGAGCAGTACTTC. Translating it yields CDQGEGEQYF.

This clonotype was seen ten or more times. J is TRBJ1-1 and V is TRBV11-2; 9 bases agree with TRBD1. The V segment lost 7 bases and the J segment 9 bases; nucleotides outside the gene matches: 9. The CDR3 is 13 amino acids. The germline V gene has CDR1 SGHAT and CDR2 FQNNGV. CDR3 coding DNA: TGTGCCAGCACCTGGACAGGGGCAGAAAAAGCTTTCTTT. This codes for CASTWTGAEKAFF. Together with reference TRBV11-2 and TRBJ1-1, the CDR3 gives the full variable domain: EAGVAQSPRYKIIEKRQSVAFWCNPISGHATLYWYQQILGQGPKLLIQFQNNGVVDDSQLPKDRFSAERLKGVDSTLKIQPAKLEDSAVYLCASTWTGAEKAFFGQGTRLTVV.

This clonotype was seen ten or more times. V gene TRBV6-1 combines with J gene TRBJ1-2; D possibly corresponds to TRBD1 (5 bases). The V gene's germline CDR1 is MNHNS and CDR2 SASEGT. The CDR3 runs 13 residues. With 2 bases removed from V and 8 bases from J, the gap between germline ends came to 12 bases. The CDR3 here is CASSENRGEGYTF. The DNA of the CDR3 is TGTGCCAGCAGTGAAAATAGGGGTGAAGGCTACACCTTC.

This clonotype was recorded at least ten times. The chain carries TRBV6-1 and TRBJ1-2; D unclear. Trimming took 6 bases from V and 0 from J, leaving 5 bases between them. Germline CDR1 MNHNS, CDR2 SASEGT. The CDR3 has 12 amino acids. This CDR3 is CASSNSNYGYTF. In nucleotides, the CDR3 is TGTGCCAGCAGCAACTCTAACTATGGCTACACCTTC.

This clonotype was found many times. Here the CDR3 reads CSATRSAGSGEQYF. Written as DNA, the CDR3 is TGCAGTGCTACCCGGTCTGCAGGGTCAGGCGAGCAGTACTTC. The J gene is TRBJ2-7, the V gene TRBV20-1, with D perhaps TRBD1 (5 bases). Germline V gene lookup returns CDR1 DFQATT and CDR2 SNEGSKA (reference sequence). CDR3 length: 14 residues. The germline V and J ends were trimmed by 4 bases and 6 bases, with 19 bases remaining between them.

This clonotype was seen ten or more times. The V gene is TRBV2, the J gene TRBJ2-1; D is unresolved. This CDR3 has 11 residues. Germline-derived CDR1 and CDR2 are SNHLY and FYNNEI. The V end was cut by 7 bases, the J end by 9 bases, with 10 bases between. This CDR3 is CASKGTVEQFF. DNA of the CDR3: TGTGCCAGCAAGGGAACCGTTGAGCAGTTCTTC.

CDR3 DNA: TGTGCCAGCAGTTACGAGGGCGGAGCCTACGAGCAGTACTTC. This translates into CASSYEGGAYEQYF. V is TRBV6-2 or TRBV6-3 and J is TRBJ2-7; weak D call: TRBD2 (5 bases). The CDR3 covers 14 residues. Looked up from germline, CDR1 is MNHEY and CDR2 is SVGEGT. Between the trimmed V and J ends, which lost 2 bases and 2 bases, there was a span of 10 bases.

As DNA, the CDR3 is TGCGCCAGCAGCCAAGATAGGGCCTACTATGGCTACACCTTC. It encodes CASSQDRAYYGYTF. The chain combines TRBV4-1 with TRBJ1-2; D remains ambiguous. Looked up from germline, CDR1 is MGHRA and CDR2 is YSYEKL. Trimming cost V 0 bases and J 3 bases, with 8 bases left between them. The CDR3 sequence is 14 residues long.

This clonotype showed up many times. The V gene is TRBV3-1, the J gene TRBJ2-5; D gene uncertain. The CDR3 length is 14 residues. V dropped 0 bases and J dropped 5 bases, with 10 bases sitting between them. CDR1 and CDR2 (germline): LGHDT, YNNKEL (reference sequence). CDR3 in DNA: TGTGCCAGCAGCCAAGACCGGAGTTCGGAGACCCAGTACTTC. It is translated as CASSQDRSSETQYF.

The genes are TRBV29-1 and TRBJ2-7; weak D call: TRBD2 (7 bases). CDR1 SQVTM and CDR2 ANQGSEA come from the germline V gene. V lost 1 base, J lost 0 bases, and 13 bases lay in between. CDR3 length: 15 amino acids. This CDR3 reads CSVEAAGAHSYEQYF. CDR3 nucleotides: TGCAGCGTTGAAGCGGCGGGGGCCCACTCCTACGAGCAGTACTTC.

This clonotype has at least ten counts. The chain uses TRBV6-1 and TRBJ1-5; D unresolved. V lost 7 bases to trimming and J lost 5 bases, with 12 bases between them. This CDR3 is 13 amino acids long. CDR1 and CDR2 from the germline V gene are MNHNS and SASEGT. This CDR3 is CASTETGYQPQHF. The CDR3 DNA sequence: TGTGCCAGCACCGAGACGGGCTATCAGCCCCAGCATTTT.

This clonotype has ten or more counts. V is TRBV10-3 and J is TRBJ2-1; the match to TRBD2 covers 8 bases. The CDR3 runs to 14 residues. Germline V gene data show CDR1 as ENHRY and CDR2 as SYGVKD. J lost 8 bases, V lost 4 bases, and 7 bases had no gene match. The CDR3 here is CAISGRGVSYEQFF. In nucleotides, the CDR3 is TGTGCCATCAGTGGGCGGGGGGTGAGCTATGAGCAGTTCTTC.

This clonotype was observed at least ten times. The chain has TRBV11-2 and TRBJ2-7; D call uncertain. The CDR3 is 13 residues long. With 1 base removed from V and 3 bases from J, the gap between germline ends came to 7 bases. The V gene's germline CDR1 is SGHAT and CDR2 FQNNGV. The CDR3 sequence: CASSLGGRYEQYF. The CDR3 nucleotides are TGTGCCAGCAGCTTAGGAGGACGCTACGAGCAGTACTTC. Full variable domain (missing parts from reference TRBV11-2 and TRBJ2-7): EAGVAQSPRYKIIEKRQSVAFWCNPISGHATLYWYQQILGQGPKLLIQFQNNGVVDDSQLPKDRFSAERLKGVDSTLKIQPAKLEDSAVYLCASSLGGRYEQYFGPGTRLTVT.